These 29 T cell receptor beta chains originate from one sample sequenced in a study of T cells after posttransplantation cyclophosphamide. Sequencing was performed with immunoSEQ multiplex PCR; in TCRdb, only in-frame clones are kept and a portion is missing. Of about 50,000 clones listed, 94% are singletons. The sequenced sample was PBMCs. All receptors come from a woman aged 25 to 39 in good health and a related stem cell transplant donor.

This rearrangement joins TRBV4-3 to TRBJ2-5, with TRBD1 as a possible D gene (6 bases). The CDR3 runs to 17 residues. V was shortened by 3 bases and J by 0 bases, with 17 bases between the two germline ends. CDR1 and CDR2 (germline): LGHNA, YSLEER. The DNA for the CDR3 is TGCGCCAGCAGCCAGGATATCGGGACAACTTACCAAGAGACCCAGTACTTC. The encoded protein is CASSQDIGTTYQETQYF.

This clone was seen once. The chain couples TRBV27 to TRBJ1-6; tentatively, D is TRBD1 (5 bases). Germline-derived CDR1 and CDR2 are MNHEY and SMNVEV (reference sequence). The CDR3 has 14 amino acids. The V end was cut by 2 bases, the J end by 9 bases, with 11 bases between. The CDR3 loop reads CASSLQGRGSPLHF. The CDR3 DNA reads as TGTGCCAGCAGTTTACAGGGTAGAGGTTCACCCCTCCACTTT.

This clone was recorded only once. The chain carries TRBV14 and TRBJ2-1; the match to TRBD1 covers 8 bases. Germline V lookup: CDR1 SGHDN, CDR2 FVKESK. J was trimmed by 4 bases and V by 8 bases; bases with no gene match: 4. The length of the CDR3 is 13 residues. For the CDR3, the DNA is TGTGCCAGCTCCCGGGACAGGTACAATGAGCAGTTCTTC. This encodes CASSRDRYNEQFF. Looking up the rest from reference TRBV14 and TRBJ2-1 gives the full variable domain: EAGVTQFPSHSVIEKGQTVTLRCDPISGHDNLYWYRRVMGKEIKFLLHFVKESKQDESGMPNNRFLAERTGGTYSTLKVQPAELEDSGVYFCASSRDRYNEQFFGPGTRLTVL.

The genes are TRBV18 and TRBJ1-2, with 8 bases lining up with TRBD1. CDR1 and CDR2 from the germline V gene are KGHSH and LQKENI. The CDR3 is 16 residues long. V shed 4 bases, J shed 2 bases, and the junction held 9 bases outside the gene matches. In DNA form, the CDR3 reads TGTGCCAGCTCACGTCAGGGGGCGCGGGCCAACTATGGCTACACCTTC. Translated, it gives CASSRQGARANYGYTF. Full variable domain (missing parts from reference TRBV18 and TRBJ1-2): NAGVMQNPRHLVRRRGQEARLRCSPMKGHSHVYWYRQLPEEGLKFMVYLQKENIIDESGMPKERFSAEFPKEGPSILRIQQVVRGDSAAYFCASSRQGARANYGYTFGSGTRLTVV.

The gene calls are TRBV7-2 and TRBJ2-3, with 7 bases that match TRBD2. From germline, CDR1 is SGHTA and CDR2 FQGNSA. CDR3 size: 16 residues. J lost 4 bases, V lost 6 bases, and 13 bases had no gene match. Written as DNA, the CDR3 is TGTGCCAGCAGGGTGAGAGCGGGGTTGGTGGCAGATACGCAGTATTTT. This sequence encodes CASRVRAGLVADTQYF.

The CDR3 DNA sequence: TGCGCCAGCAGCCAATCTGGGGCTACGTACGACGAGCAGTACTTC. Translation gives CASSQSGATYDEQYF. This sequence joins TRBV4-3 and TRBJ2-7; maybe TRBD1 (5 bases). V dropped 2 bases and J dropped 5 bases, with 16 bases sitting between them. Germline lookup yields CDR1 LGHNA and CDR2 YSLEER. CDR3 length: 15 amino acids.

The chain couples TRBV6-1 to TRBJ1-5; maybe TRBD1 (6 bases). V lost 8 bases, J lost 4 bases, and 9 bases lay in between. The CDR3 loop spans 12 amino acids. Germline values: CDR1 MNHNS, CDR2 SASEGT. The CDR3 DNA follows: TGTGCCAGCGAAGGGGGTAATCAGCCCCAGCATTTT. Its translation is CASEGGNQPQHF.

The chain recombines TRBV19 with TRBJ1-6; TRBD1 matches 7 bases. This CDR3 has 14 amino acids. The V gene's germline CDR1 is LNHDA and CDR2 SQIVND (reference sequence). J was trimmed by 7 bases and V by 3 bases; bases with no gene match: 3. The CDR3 reads CASSIRDSNSPLHF. CDR3 nucleotides: TGTGCCAGTAGTATTAGGGACAGCAATTCACCCCTCCACTTT.

This clone was recorded only once. V usage is TRBV27 and J usage is TRBJ1-3, with a weak D call TRBD1 (6 bases). Germline assignment: CDR1 MNHEY and CDR2 SMNVEV (reference sequence). The ends were cut back, 5 bases at V and 8 bases at J, with 7 bases in the middle. This CDR3 spans 11 amino acids. CDR3 residues: CASSKGDTIYF. The DNA for the CDR3 is TGTGCCAGCAGTAAGGGGGACACCATATATTTT.

The V call is TRBV15, the J call TRBJ2-3, with D hard to call. Deletions cut 5 bases from V and 1 base from J, with 10 bases between. Per the germline V gene, CDR1 is LNHNV and CDR2 is YYDKDF (reference sequence). The CDR3 sequence is 14 residues long. CDR3 loop: CATSQSKRTDTQYF. CDR3 DNA: TGTGCCACCAGCCAATCTAAACGCACAGATACGCAGTATTTT.

This rearrangement joins TRBV6-6 to TRBJ1-1, with a possible D match to TRBD1 (5 bases). CDR1 is MNHNY, CDR2 SVGAGI, per germline (reference sequence). The length of the CDR3 is 14 residues. V lost 2 bases, J lost 1 base, and 8 bases lay in between. The CDR3 region has the DNA TGTGCCAGCAGTTACAGGGGTCCGAACACTGAAGCTTTCTTT. As protein: CASSYRGPNTEAFF.

For this clone: Other DNA sequences in the same sample also yield this CDR3. This chain uses TRBV4-1 with TRBJ1-2; TRBD1 matches 9 bases. Germline V lookup: CDR1 MGHRA, CDR2 YSYEKL. V lost 4 bases, J lost 7 bases, and 13 bases stayed unmatched. CDR3 length: 16 residues. The CDR3 bases are TGCGCCAGCAGCCCGGGAGAGGGACAGGGACTGGGTGGCTACACCTTC. Residues: CASSPGEGQGLGGYTF.

A few counts support this clone. The chain joins TRBV7-2 to TRBJ1-3; D gene uncertain. Germline values: CDR1 SGHTA, CDR2 FQGNSA. The CDR3 is made up of 15 amino acids. V shed 1 base and J shed 0 bases, with 7 bases lying between them. Written as DNA, the CDR3 is TGTGCCAGCAGCTTAGAACCGGTCTCTGGAAACACCATATATTTT. Residues: CASSLEPVSGNTIYF.

The genes are TRBV7-8 and TRBJ1-1, with D maybe TRBD1 (6 bases). Trimming took off 5 bases at V and 1 base at J, with 14 bases between the two ends. CDR1 and CDR2 (germline): SGHVS, FQNEAQ. The CDR3 covers 15 residues. The CDR3 DNA sequence: TGTGCCAGCAGCCCACACAGGGTTGGGAACACTGAAGCTTTCTTT. This translates into CASSPHRVGNTEAFF.

V usage is TRBV2 and J usage is TRBJ2-3; 9 bases align to TRBD2. The trim removed 5 bases at V and 0 bases at J, leaving 3 bases unmatched. The CDR3 loop spans 15 amino acids. Germline V CDR1 and CDR2: SNHLY, FYNNEI. The CDR3 bases are TGTGCCAGCAGTCCCCTAGCGGGGAGCACAGATACGCAGTATTTT. Translating gives CASSPLAGSTDTQYF.

This chain joins TRBV18 and TRBJ1-6, with 8 bases lining up with TRBD1. The V gene's germline CDR1 is KGHSH and CDR2 LQKENI. The CDR3 is 16 residues long. V was clipped by 1 base and J by 4 bases; unmatched bases: 3. In nucleotides, the CDR3 is TGTGCCAGCTCACCACGTGGACAGGGATATAATTCACCCCTCCACTTT. Translating gives CASSPRGQGYNSPLHF.

CDR3 loop: CASSWQISNQPQHF. The DNA for the CDR3 is TGTGCCAGCAGTTGGCAGATTAGCAATCAGCCCCAGCATTTT. This chain uses TRBV28 with TRBJ1-5; D uncertain. This CDR3 is built from 14 residues. Trimming left V 4 bases short and J 0 bases short, with 7 bases between. The germline gives CDR1 MDHEN, CDR2 SYDVKM.

The chain joins TRBV7-2 to TRBJ1-5; 7 bases map to TRBD1. The length of the CDR3 is 15 residues. Germline V gives CDR1 SGHTA, CDR2 FQGNSA. The J segment lost 4 bases and the V segment lost 5 bases, leaving 8 bases of the junction unmatched. The CDR3 spells CASSPFGTENQPQHF. Here the CDR3 DNA reads TGTGCCAGCAGCCCTTTCGGGACAGAGAATCAGCCCCAGCATTTT.

V gene TRBV11-2 combines with J gene TRBJ1-3, with TRBD1 matching 8 bases. The CDR3 is made up of 17 amino acids. CDR1 and CDR2 (germline): SGHAT, FQNNGV. V shed 3 bases and J 1 base; nucleotides not matched to a gene: 8. This chain's CDR3 is CASSLGQGQGSGNTIYF. DNA for the CDR3: TGTGCCAGCAGCTTGGGACAAGGACAGGGTTCTGGAAACACCATATATTTT.

The V gene is TRBV28, the J gene TRBJ2-1; 9 bases are a match to TRBD1. V trimming: 6 bases; J trimming: 4 bases; junction bases outside the gene matches: 7. Germline lookup yields CDR1 MDHEN and CDR2 SYDVKM. The CDR3 loop spans 15 amino acids. For the CDR3, the DNA is TGTGCCAGCAGAATCGGACAGGGGACGTACAATGAGCAGTTCTTC. Amino acids: CASRIGQGTYNEQFF.

There are a few counts of this clone. As DNA, the CDR3 is TGTGCCAGCAGCTTAGTACTAGGGCTGGATTCACCCCTCCACTTT. This codes for CASSLVLGLDSPLHF. The chain couples TRBV7-2 to TRBJ1-6; D gene uncertain. Germline V gene data show CDR1 as SGHTA and CDR2 as FQGNSA. There are 15 residues in the CDR3. V lost 1 base and J lost 8, with 12 bases in between.

The V gene is TRBV2, the J gene TRBJ1-1; D remains unclear. There are 13 residues in the CDR3. The V end lost 1 base, the J end lost 4 bases, and 7 bases lay between the germline ends. Germline-derived CDR1 and CDR2 are SNHLY and FYNNEI. The CDR3 region has the DNA TGTGCCAGCAGTGAAGGGGGAGGCACTGAAGCTTTCTTT. It specifies CASSEGGGTEAFF.

The genes are TRBV27 and TRBJ1-6; 9 nucleotides align to TRBD1. The CDR3 sequence is 18 residues long. Germline lookup yields CDR1 MNHEY and CDR2 SMNVEV (reference sequence). The trim removed 5 bases at V and 9 bases at J, leaving 17 bases unmatched. The CDR3 bases are TGTGCCAGCAGTCCGACCACAGGGGGCCCCGGATGGGGTTCACCCCTCCACTTT. Its protein is CASSPTTGGPGWGSPLHF.

This clone was observed a single time. This sequence joins TRBV7-9 and TRBJ2-7; possibly TRBD1 for D (6 bases). The V and J ends lost 4 bases and 2 bases respectively, with 12 bases between them. CDR1 is SEHNR and CDR2 is FQNEAQ in the germline V gene (reference sequence). The CDR3 length is 14 residues. The CDR3, as DNA: TGTGCCAGCAGCTCCACAGACAGGCCCTACGAGCAGTACTTC. It specifies CASSSTDRPYEQYF.

The chain recombines TRBV6-4 with TRBJ2-7, with TRBD1 identical over 8 bases. Trimming cost V 5 bases and J 2 bases; bases outside gene matches: 8. Germline CDR1 MRHNA, CDR2 SNTAGT. This CDR3 has 15 residues. CDR3 in DNA: TGTGCCAGCAGTATAGATGGACAGGGCCCCTACGAGCAGTACTTC. Its protein product is CASSIDGQGPYEQYF.

This clone was detected only a few times. The chain recombines TRBV27 with TRBJ2-7; 9 bases match TRBD1. Germline V gene data show CDR1 as MNHEY and CDR2 as SMNVEV (reference sequence). V shed 5 bases, J shed 3 bases, and the junction held 5 bases outside the gene matches. CDR3 size: 14 residues. The CDR3 coding sequence is TGTGCCAGCAGTCGCCGGACAGGGGTCTACGAGCAGTACTTC. Its protein is CASSRRTGVYEQYF.

The gene calls are TRBV18 and TRBJ2-7; 13 bases align to TRBD2. Unmatched junction bases numbered 2, after V lost 0 bases and J lost 3 bases. CDR3 length equals 16 residues. Germline-derived CDR1 and CDR2 are KGHSH and LQKENI. The CDR3 region is CASSPPGLAGVYEQYF. Written as DNA, the CDR3 is TGTGCCAGCTCACCACCCGGACTAGCGGGGGTCTACGAGCAGTACTTC.

The genes are TRBV6-5 and TRBJ2-6; D might be TRBD2 (5 bases). Per germline, CDR1 MNHEY and CDR2 SVGAGI. The CDR3 covers 15 residues. Trimming took 3 bases from V and 2 from J, leaving 8 bases between them. This chain's CDR3 is CASSYFGTGANVLTF. As DNA, the CDR3 is TGTGCCAGCAGTTATTTCGGGACTGGGGCCAACGTCCTGACTTTC.

This chain joins TRBV10-3 and TRBJ2-1; tentatively, D is TRBD1 (5 bases). Germline-derived CDR1 and CDR2 are ENHRY and SYGVKD. The ends were cut back, 6 bases at V and 5 bases at J, with 14 bases in the middle. There are 14 residues in the CDR3. The CDR3 DNA reads TGTGCCATCAGCTCCCCGACAGAAAACAATGAGCAGTTCTTC. Protein product: CAISSPTENNEQFF.